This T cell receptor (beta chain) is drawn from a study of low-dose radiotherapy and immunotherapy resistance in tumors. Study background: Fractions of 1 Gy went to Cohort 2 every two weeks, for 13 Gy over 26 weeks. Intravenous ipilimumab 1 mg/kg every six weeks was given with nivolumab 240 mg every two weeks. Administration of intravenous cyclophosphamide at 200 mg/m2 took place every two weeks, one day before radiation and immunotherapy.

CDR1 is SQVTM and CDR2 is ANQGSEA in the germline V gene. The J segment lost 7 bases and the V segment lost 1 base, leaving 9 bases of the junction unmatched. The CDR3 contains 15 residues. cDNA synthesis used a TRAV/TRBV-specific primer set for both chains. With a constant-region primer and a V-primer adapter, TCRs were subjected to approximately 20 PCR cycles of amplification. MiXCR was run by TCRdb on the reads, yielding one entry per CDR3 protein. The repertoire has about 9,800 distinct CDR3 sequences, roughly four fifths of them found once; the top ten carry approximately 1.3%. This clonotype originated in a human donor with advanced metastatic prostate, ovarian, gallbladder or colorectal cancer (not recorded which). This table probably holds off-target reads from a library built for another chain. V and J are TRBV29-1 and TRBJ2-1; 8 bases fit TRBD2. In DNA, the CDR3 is TGCAGCGTTGAAGTCGGGGGGGCTGATCTTAATGAGCAGTTCTTC. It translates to CSVEVGGADLNEQFF.